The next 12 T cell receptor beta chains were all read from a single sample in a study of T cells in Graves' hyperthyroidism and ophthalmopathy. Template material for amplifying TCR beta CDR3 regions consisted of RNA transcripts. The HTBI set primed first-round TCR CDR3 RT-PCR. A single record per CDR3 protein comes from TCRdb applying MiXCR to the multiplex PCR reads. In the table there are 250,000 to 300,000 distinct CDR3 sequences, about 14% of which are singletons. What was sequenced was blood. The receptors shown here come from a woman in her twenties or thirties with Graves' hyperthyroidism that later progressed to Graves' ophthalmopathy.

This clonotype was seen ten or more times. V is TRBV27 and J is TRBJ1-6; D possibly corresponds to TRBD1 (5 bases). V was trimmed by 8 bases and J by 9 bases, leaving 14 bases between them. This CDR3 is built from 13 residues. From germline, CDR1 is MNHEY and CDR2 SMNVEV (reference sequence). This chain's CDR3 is CASRGGRISPLHF. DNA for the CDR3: TGTGCCAGCCGGGGGGGGAGGATTTCACCCCTCCACTTT.

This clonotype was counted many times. The CDR3, as DNA: TGTGCCAGCCACAGGGACGCTGAAGCTTTCTTT. This sequence encodes CASHRDAEAFF. The chain joins TRBV27 to TRBJ1-1; D perhaps matches TRBD1 (6 bases). V dropped 8 bases and J dropped 6 bases, with 10 bases sitting between them. This CDR3 comprises 11 residues. CDR1 is MNHEY and CDR2 is SMNVEV in the germline V gene (reference sequence).

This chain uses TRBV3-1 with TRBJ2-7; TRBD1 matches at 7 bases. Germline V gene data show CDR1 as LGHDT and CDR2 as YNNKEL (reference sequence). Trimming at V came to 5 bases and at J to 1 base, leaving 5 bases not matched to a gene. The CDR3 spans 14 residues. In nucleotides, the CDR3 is TGTGCCAGCAGCGCAACGGGACAGTCCTACGAGCAGTACTTC. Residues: CASSATGQSYEQYF.

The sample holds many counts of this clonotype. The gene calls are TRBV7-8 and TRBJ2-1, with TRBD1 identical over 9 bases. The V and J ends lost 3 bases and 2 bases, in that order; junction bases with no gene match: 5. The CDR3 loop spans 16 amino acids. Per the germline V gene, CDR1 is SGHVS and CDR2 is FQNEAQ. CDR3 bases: TGTGCCAGCAGCTTCCCAGACAGGGGGACCTACAATGAGCAGTTCTTC. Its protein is CASSFPDRGTYNEQFF. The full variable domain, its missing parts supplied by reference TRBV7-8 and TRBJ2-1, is GAGVSQSPRYKVAKRGQDVALRCDPISGHVSLFWYQQALGQGPEFLTYFQNEAQLDKSGLPSDRFFAERPEGSVSTLKIQRTQQEDSAVYLCASSFPDRGTYNEQFFGPGTRLTVL.

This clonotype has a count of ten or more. The CDR3 nucleotides read TGTGCCAGCAGTTTATCGGGTCGGGACTATGGCTACACCTTC. Encoded protein: CASSLSGRDYGYTF. The V gene is TRBV27, the J gene TRBJ1-2, with no clear D. Germline V gene data show CDR1 as MNHEY and CDR2 as SMNVEV (reference sequence). The CDR3 extends over 14 amino acids. V lost 0 bases, J lost 3 bases, and 8 bases lay in between.

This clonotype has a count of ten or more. The CDR3 here is CASSPRLDNEQFF. The DNA of the CDR3 is TGTGCCAGCAGCCCCCGGTTGGACAATGAGCAGTTCTTC. This chain links TRBV7-9 with TRBJ2-1; no definite D call. V dropped 5 bases and J dropped 5 bases, with 10 bases sitting between them. The CDR3 sequence is 13 residues long. Germline V gene data show CDR1 as SEHNR and CDR2 as FQNEAQ (reference sequence). Looking up the rest from reference TRBV7-9 and TRBJ2-1 gives the full variable domain: DTGVSQNPRHKITKRGQNVTFRCDPISEHNRLYWYRQTLGQGPEFLTYFQNEAQLEKSRLLSDRFSAERPKGSFSTLEIQRTEQGDSAMYLCASSPRLDNEQFFGPGTRLTVL.

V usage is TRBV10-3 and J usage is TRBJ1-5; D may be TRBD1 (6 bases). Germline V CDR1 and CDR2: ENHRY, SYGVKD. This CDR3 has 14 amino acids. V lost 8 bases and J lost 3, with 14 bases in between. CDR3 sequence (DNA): TGTGCCATCGGCGAGGGGGGCTTCAATCAGCCCCAGCATTTT. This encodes CAIGEGGFNQPQHF.

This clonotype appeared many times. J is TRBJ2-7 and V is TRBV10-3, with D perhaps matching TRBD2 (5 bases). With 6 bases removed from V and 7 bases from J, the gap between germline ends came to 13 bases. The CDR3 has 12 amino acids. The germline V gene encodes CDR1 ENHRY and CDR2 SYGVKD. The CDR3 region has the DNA TGTGCCATCAGCGCCAGGACTCAAGAGCAGTACTTC. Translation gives CAISARTQEQYF.

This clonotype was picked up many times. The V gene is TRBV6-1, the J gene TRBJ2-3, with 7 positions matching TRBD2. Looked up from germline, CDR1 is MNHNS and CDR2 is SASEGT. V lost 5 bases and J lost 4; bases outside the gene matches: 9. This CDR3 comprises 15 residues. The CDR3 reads CASSPSGREPDTQYF. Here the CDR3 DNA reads TGTGCCAGCAGTCCCTCTGGGCGGGAGCCAGATACGCAGTATTTT.

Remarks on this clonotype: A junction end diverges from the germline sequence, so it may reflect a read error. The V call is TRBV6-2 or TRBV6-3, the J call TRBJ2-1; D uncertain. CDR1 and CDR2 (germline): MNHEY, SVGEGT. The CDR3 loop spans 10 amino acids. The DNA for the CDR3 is TGTGCCACTCTAAGGAATGGGCAGTTCTTC. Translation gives CATLRNGQFF.

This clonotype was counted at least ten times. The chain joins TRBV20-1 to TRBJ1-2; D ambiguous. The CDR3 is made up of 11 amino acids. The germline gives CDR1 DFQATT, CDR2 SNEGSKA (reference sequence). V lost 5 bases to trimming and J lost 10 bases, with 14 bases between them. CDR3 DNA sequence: TGCAGTGCTGCGAAGGCAGGACTCTACACCTTC. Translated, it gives CSAAKAGLYTF.

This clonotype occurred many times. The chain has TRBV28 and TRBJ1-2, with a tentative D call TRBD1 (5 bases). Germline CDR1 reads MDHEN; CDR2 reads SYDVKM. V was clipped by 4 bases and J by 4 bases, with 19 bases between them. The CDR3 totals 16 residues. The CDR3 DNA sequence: TGTGCCAGCAGTTATCCCCCGGCAGGGATAGGCTATGGCTACACCTTC. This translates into CASSYPPAGIGYGYTF.